The 25 T cell receptor beta chains below all came from one sample that was sequenced in a study of cytomegalovirus exposure and HLA in healthy donors. In the PCR, 60 Vbeta and 13 Jbeta primers were used. Produced via immunoSEQ multiplex PCR; TCRdb's table is partial and in-frame only. The data hold under 90,000 clones, with 65% to 75% observed a single time. Sequencing was carried out using PBMCs. The receptors stem from a man aged 40-50 years in good health and CMV-seropositive.

This chain connects TRBV5-1 to TRBJ2-7; perhaps TRBD2 as D (5 bases). CDR3 length equals 12 residues. Trimming took off 0 bases at V and 7 bases at J, with 8 bases between the two ends. Germline CDR1 SGHRS, CDR2 YFSETQ. CDR3 sequence reads: CASSLGSGEQYF. CDR3 coding DNA: TGCGCCAGCAGCTTGGGGTCGGGGGAGCAGTACTTC. Based on the CDR3 plus reference TRBV5-1 and TRBJ2-7, the full variable domain is KAGVTQTPRYLIKTRGQQVTLSCSPISGHRSVSWYQQTPGQGLQFLFEYFSETQRNKGNFPGRFSGRQFSNSRSEMNVSTLELGDSALYLCASSLGSGEQYFGPGTRLTVT.

J is TRBJ1-1 and V is TRBV27; 7 bases agree with TRBD1. This CDR3 region has 14 residues. V gave up 2 bases and J gave up 3 bases; unmatched junction bases: 3. CDR1 is MNHEY, CDR2 SMNVEV, per germline (reference sequence). The CDR3 is CASSLTRGDTEAFF. Here the CDR3 DNA reads TGTGCCAGCAGTTTAACCAGGGGGGACACTGAAGCTTTCTTT.

The chain couples TRBV7-2 to TRBJ1-1; D uncertain. The CDR3 has 17 amino acids. In germline, CDR1 is SGHTA, CDR2 FQGNSA. V was clipped by 2 bases and J by 2 bases, with 18 bases between them. The CDR3 nucleotides are TGTGCCAGCAGCTTACAATTAGGGAGTCTGATAAACACTGAAGCTTTCTTT. Residues: CASSLQLGSLINTEAFF.

This chain uses TRBV7-2 with TRBJ1-1, with D possibly matching TRBD1 (6 bases). The CDR3 covers 14 residues. Germline CDR1 and CDR2: SGHTA and FQGNSA. Trimming stripped 6 bases from V and 7 bases from J, with 18 bases between. The CDR3 DNA reads as TGTGCCAGCAGGGATCCAGGGGACCGGATTGAAGCTTTCTTT. Its protein is CASRDPGDRIEAFF.

The chain employs TRBV15 and TRBJ1-1, with D uncertain. The CDR3 sequence is 15 residues long. Trimming stripped 0 bases from V and 4 bases from J, with 12 bases between. The V gene's germline CDR1 is LNHNV and CDR2 YYDKDF (reference sequence). The CDR3 protein is CATSRDNGMSTEAFF. The CDR3 DNA sequence: TGTGCCACCAGCAGAGATAACGGGATGTCCACTGAAGCTTTCTTT.

This clone was recorded a few times. The genes are TRBV12-5 and TRBJ2-1; D remains ambiguous. This CDR3 is built from 14 residues. V lost 7 bases and J lost 4, with 14 bases in between. Germline-derived CDR1 and CDR2 are LGHNT and FRNRAP. CDR3 DNA: TGTGCTAGTGCCCCCTCGGCGGTATACAATGAGCAGTTCTTC. Protein sequence: CASAPSAVYNEQFF.

The chain uses TRBV2 and TRBJ2-3; unclear D gene. In germline, CDR1 is SNHLY, CDR2 FYNNEI. V was pared by 7 bases and J by 5 bases, with 13 bases between. The CDR3 spans 13 residues. The CDR3 bases are TGTGCCAGCAATCGGGTTGAGGTAGATACGCAGTATTTT. Residues: CASNRVEVDTQYF.

This clone came up a few times. This CDR3 is CAVPRVGNYGYTF. The CDR3 bases are TGTGCCGTCCCGAGGGTGGGGAACTATGGCTACACCTTC. The genes are TRBV10-3 and TRBJ1-2, with D hard to call. Trimming left V 11 bases short and J 2 bases short, with 15 bases between. In germline, CDR1 is ENHRY, CDR2 SYGVKD. CDR3 size: 13 residues.

V usage is TRBV5-6 and J usage is TRBJ2-3; 8 bases match TRBD1. The V segment lost 3 bases and the J segment 5 bases; nucleotides outside the gene matches: 5. There are 14 residues in the CDR3. Germline V gives CDR1 SGHDT, CDR2 YYEEEE. In DNA form, the CDR3 reads TGTGCCAGCAGCTGGGGACAGGCCCAAGATACGCAGTATTTT. Protein sequence: CASSWGQAQDTQYF.

This chain connects TRBV7-2 to TRBJ1-1, with D maybe TRBD1 (5 bases). CDR1 is SGHTA, CDR2 FQGNSA, per germline. V was shortened by 1 base and J by 5 bases, with 23 bases between the two germline ends. The length of the CDR3 is 18 residues. The CDR3 nucleotides read TGTGCCAGCAGCTTAGGGGTTGGGGCAGAGTTTTTTAGGACTGAAGCTTTCTTT. Its protein product is CASSLGVGAEFFRTEAFF.

The chain uses TRBV19 and TRBJ2-1; D perhaps matches TRBD2 (6 bases). The germline V and J ends were trimmed by 7 bases and 10 bases, with 11 bases remaining between them. Germline loops: CDR1 LNHDA, CDR2 SQIVND (reference sequence). The CDR3 covers 11 residues. DNA of the CDR3: TGTGCCAGTAATACGGCGGGGGAGCAGTTCTTC. This sequence encodes CASNTAGEQFF.

This clone has a single count. The rearrangement uses TRBV28 and TRBJ2-5; maybe TRBD2 (5 bases). Trimming cost V 5 bases and J 5 bases, with 15 bases left between them. Germline CDR1 reads MDHEN; CDR2 reads SYDVKM. The CDR3 spans 14 residues. CDR3 in DNA: TGTGCCAGCAGTGTACGGGGTGTTCGGGAGACCCAGTACTTC. The encoded protein is CASSVRGVRETQYF.

The V gene is TRBV7-9, the J gene TRBJ2-4; a weak D match, TRBD1 (5 bases). The CDR3 is 13 amino acids. V was cut by 6 bases and J by 6 bases, with 12 bases left in between. CDR1 and CDR2 from the germline V gene are SEHNR and FQNEAQ (reference sequence). Written as DNA, the CDR3 is TGTGCCAGCAGTTTTGACAGAGGAAACATTCAGTACTTC. Translating it yields CASSFDRGNIQYF.

The V gene is TRBV19, the J gene TRBJ2-3; 7 bases agree with TRBD2. Germline CDR1 LNHDA, CDR2 SQIVND (reference sequence). Trimming removed 4 bases from V and 0 bases from J; junction bases left unmatched: 4. The CDR3 has 15 residues. The CDR3 DNA reads TGTGCCAGTAGTACCCCAGCGGGGAGCACAGATACGCAGTATTTT. Translated: CASSTPAGSTDTQYF. Supplemented by reference TRBV19 and TRBJ2-3, the full variable domain reads DGGITQSPKYLFRKEGQNVTLSCEQNLNHDAMYWYRQDPGQGLRLIYYSQIVNDFQKGDIAEGYSVSREKKESFPLTVTSAQKNPTAFYLCASSTPAGSTDTQYFGPGTRLTVL.

The chain uses TRBV4-1 and TRBJ1-1; possible D gene TRBD1, 6 bases. Trimming stripped 6 bases from V and 1 base from J, with 18 bases between. The germline V gene has CDR1 MGHRA and CDR2 YSYEKL. This CDR3 region has 16 residues. The CDR3 bases are TGCGCCAGCAGATCCACAGGGTTGGGTGGGAACACTGAAGCTTTCTTT. Encoded protein: CASRSTGLGGNTEAFF.

This sequence joins TRBV15 and TRBJ1-4, with 9 bases identical to TRBD1. Looked up from germline, CDR1 is LNHNV and CDR2 is YYDKDF (reference sequence). V was pared by 6 bases and J by 7 bases, with 12 bases of the junction left unmatched. The CDR3 length is 16 residues. The CDR3 DNA is TGTGCCACCAGACCACGAACCGGGACAGGGCTTGAAAAACTGTTTTTT. Translated: CATRPRTGTGLEKLFF.

This clone showed up just a few times. This chain uses TRBV30 with TRBJ2-2; 7 bases are shared with TRBD2. After removal of 3 bases from V and 7 bases from J, the junction contained 8 bases not matched to a gene. The CDR3 is 14 residues long. Germline lookup yields CDR1 GTSNPN and CDR2 SVGIG (reference sequence). The CDR3 bases are TGTGCCTGGAGCCCAGGAACGGGAGGCGGGGAGCTGTTTTTT. Translating gives CAWSPGTGGGELFF. The variable domain in full, with the rest retrieved from reference TRBV30 and TRBJ2-2, is SQTIHQWPATLVQPVGSPLSLECTVEGTSNPNLYWYRQAAGRGLQLLFYSVGIGQISSEVPQNLSASRPQDRQFILSSKKLLLSDSGFYLCAWSPGTGGGELFFGEGSRLTVL.

The chain has TRBV7-2 and TRBJ2-7, with TRBD1 identical over 9 bases. CDR3 size: 15 residues. Germline V gene lookup returns CDR1 SGHTA and CDR2 FQGNSA. J lost 3 bases, V lost 5 bases, and 8 bases had no gene match. In nucleotides, the CDR3 is TGTGCCAGCAGCCCAACAGGGGGCTCGAGCTACGAGCAGTACTTC. As protein: CASSPTGGSSYEQYF.

The chain recombines TRBV2 with TRBJ2-5; TRBD2 aligns across 8 bases. The length of the CDR3 is 14 residues. J gave up 4 bases and V 9 bases, and 10 bases lay outside the gene matches. Germline V lookup: CDR1 SNHLY, CDR2 FYNNEI. CDR3: CASGGYTSGETQYF. CDR3 nucleotide sequence: TGTGCCAGTGGGGGGTACACTAGCGGAGAGACCCAGTACTTC.

In its sample, this clone was seen once. The rearrangement joins TRBV5-1 to TRBJ2-1, with D perhaps TRBD1 (6 bases). The V gene's germline CDR1 is SGHRS and CDR2 YFSETQ. Deletions cut 0 bases from V and 10 bases from J, with 14 bases between. The CDR3 length is 14 residues. The CDR3 DNA sequence: TGCGCCAGCAGCTTGGGACAGGTCCAGAGAGAGCAGTTCTTC. Protein product: CASSLGQVQREQFF.

This clone appeared many times. The rearrangement links TRBV4-3 to TRBJ1-3; D is uncertain. Germline CDR1 reads LGHNA; CDR2 reads YSLEER. This CDR3 contains 16 residues. V was clipped by 0 bases and J by 0 bases, with 9 bases between them. This CDR3 is CASSQDAGSSGNTIYF. The CDR3 nucleotides read TGCGCCAGCAGCCAAGACGCGGGGTCCTCTGGAAACACCATATATTTT.

V and J are TRBV6-1 and TRBJ1-2; 7 bases match TRBD1. The CDR3 is 15 residues long. Germline assignment: CDR1 MNHNS and CDR2 SASEGT. With 4 bases clipped from V and 2 bases from J, the junction kept 7 bases outside the gene matches. The CDR3 region is CASSAWDSPNYGYTF. The CDR3 nucleotides read TGTGCCAGCAGTGCTTGGGACAGTCCCAACTATGGCTACACCTTC.

The J gene is TRBJ2-2, the V gene TRBV5-1; TRBD2 matches 14 bases. Unmatched junction bases numbered 7, after V lost 4 bases and J lost 5 bases. CDR1 SGHRS and CDR2 YFSETQ come from the germline V gene. CDR3 length: 17 amino acids. CDR3 DNA: TGCGCCAGCAGCCAGGGGACTAGCGGGAGTGGGACCGGGGAGCTGTTTTTT. Translated, it gives CASSQGTSGSGTGELFF. Full variable domain (outside the CDR3, taken from reference TRBV5-1 and TRBJ2-2): KAGVTQTPRYLIKTRGQQVTLSCSPISGHRSVSWYQQTPGQGLQFLFEYFSETQRNKGNFPGRFSGRQFSNSRSEMNVSTLELGDSALYLCASSQGTSGSGTGELFFGEGSRLTVL.

The V gene is TRBV2, the J gene TRBJ1-5, with D unclear. Germline CDR1 reads SNHLY; CDR2 reads FYNNEI. The CDR3 totals 14 residues. V was cut by 2 bases and J by 1 base, with 6 bases left in between. CDR3 DNA sequence: TGTGCCAGCAGTGAACTTATGAGCAATCAGCCCCAGCATTTT. Amino acids: CASSELMSNQPQHF. Supplemented by reference TRBV2 and TRBJ1-5, the full variable domain reads EPEVTQTPSHQVTQMGQEVILRCVPISNHLYFYWYRQILGQKVEFLVSFYNNEISEKSEIFDDQFSVERPDGSNFTLKIRSTKLEDSAMYFCASSELMSNQPQHFGDGTRLSIL.

The chain combines TRBV28 with TRBJ1-1; D may be TRBD1 (5 bases). The CDR3 runs to 15 residues. The germline V gene has CDR1 MDHEN and CDR2 SYDVKM. Trimming took off 3 bases at V and 6 bases at J, with 17 bases between the two ends. CDR3 loop: CASSFSGRGVSEAFF. The CDR3 nucleotides are TGTGCCAGCAGTTTCTCCGGGAGGGGAGTGTCTGAAGCTTTCTTT.